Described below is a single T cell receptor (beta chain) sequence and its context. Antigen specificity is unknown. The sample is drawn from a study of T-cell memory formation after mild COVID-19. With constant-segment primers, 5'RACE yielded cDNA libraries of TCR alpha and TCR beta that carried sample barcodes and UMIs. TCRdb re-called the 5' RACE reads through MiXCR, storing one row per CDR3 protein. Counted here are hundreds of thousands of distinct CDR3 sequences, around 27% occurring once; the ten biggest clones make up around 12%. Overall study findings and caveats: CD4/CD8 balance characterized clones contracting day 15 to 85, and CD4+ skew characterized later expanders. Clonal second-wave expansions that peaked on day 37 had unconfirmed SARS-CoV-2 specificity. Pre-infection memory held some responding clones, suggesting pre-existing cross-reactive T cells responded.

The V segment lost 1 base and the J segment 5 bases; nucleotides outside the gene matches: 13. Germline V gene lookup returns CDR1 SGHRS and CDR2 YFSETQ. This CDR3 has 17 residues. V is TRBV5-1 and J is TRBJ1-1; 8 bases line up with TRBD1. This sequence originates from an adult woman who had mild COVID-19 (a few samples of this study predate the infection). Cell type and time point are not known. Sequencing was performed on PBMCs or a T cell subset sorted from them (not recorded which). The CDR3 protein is CASSLSGGAGGGTEAFF. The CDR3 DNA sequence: TGCGCCAGCAGCTTGTCAGGGGGCGCAGGAGGGGGGACTGAAGCTTTCTTT.